This TCR beta chain originates from a study of PD-L1 blockade in urothelial cancer. On the study more broadly: Patients, treated from about 2014 onward, received atezolizumab 1,200 mg intravenously every 3 weeks. Researchers found blood samples held a median of approximately 150,000 T cells. Notes on the study in general: Where pretreatment blood TCR clonality fell below the median, better survival was predicted.

Generated by immunoSEQ multiplex PCR, the TCRdb table keeps only in-frame clones and is missing some. The data contain 45,000 to 50,000 clones, 88% of them seen just once; the ten biggest clones take up around 3.9%. In this sample, this clone turned up once. Its antigen is as yet unknown. CDR1 is MDHEN and CDR2 is SYDVKM in the germline V gene. Trimming took off 5 bases at V and 7 bases at J, with 23 bases between the two ends. This CDR3 comprises 16 residues. The sequence derives from a man older than 75 with urothelial cancer. Source: PBMCs, taken around atezolizumab (anti-PD-L1) treatment. V and J are TRBV28 and TRBJ2-5, with a tentative D call TRBD1 (6 bases). CDR3 residues: CASSPSGAQGFVTQYF. CDR3 bases: TGTGCCAGCAGTCCTTCAGGGGCTCAGGGGTTCGTGACCCAGTACTTC.